These 10 T cell receptor beta chains were sequenced from one sample in a study of T cells in Graves' hyperthyroidism and ophthalmopathy. Amplification of TCR beta CDR3 regions was performed using RNA transcripts as template. A set of HTBI primers served as the primers for a first-round RT-PCR of the TCR CDR3. A single record per CDR3 protein comes from TCRdb applying MiXCR to the multiplex PCR reads. This sample yields around 600,000 distinct CDR3 sequences, of which about 14% are seen a single time; approximately 12% belongs to the top ten. The sample comprised blood. The receptors come from a woman between 45 and 65 years old with Graves' ophthalmopathy.

The V gene is TRBV15, the J gene TRBJ2-1; D ambiguous. This CDR3 is built from 15 residues. CDR1 and CDR2 (germline): LNHNV, YYDKDF (reference sequence). V lost 0 bases and J 4 bases, leaving 10 bases between the germline ends. The CDR3 here is CATSREGKGYNEQFF. In DNA, the CDR3 is TGTGCCACCAGCAGAGAGGGTAAAGGGTACAATGAGCAGTTCTTC.

This chain uses TRBV5-4 with TRBJ2-3; the match to TRBD2 covers 14 bases. The trim removed 4 bases at V and 3 bases at J, leaving 10 bases unmatched. Germline V CDR1 and CDR2: SGHNT, YYREEE (reference sequence). The CDR3 loop spans 18 amino acids. The CDR3 sequence: CASSPGLAGVRWTDTQYF. Here the CDR3 DNA reads TGTGCCAGCAGCCCGGGACTAGCGGGAGTGCGGTGGACAGATACGCAGTATTTT.

The chain couples TRBV20-1 to TRBJ2-3; no firm D call. From germline, CDR1 is DFQATT and CDR2 SNEGSKA (reference sequence). V was clipped by 3 bases and J by 0 bases, with 7 bases between them. This CDR3 has 13 amino acids. CDR3 nucleotide sequence: TGCAGTGCTAGCCCGACTAGCACAGATACGCAGTATTTT. Protein: CSASPTSTDTQYF.

This clonotype appeared many times. This chain joins TRBV9 and TRBJ2-7; D is ambiguous. This CDR3 contains 14 residues. CDR1 and CDR2 from the germline V gene are SGDLS and YYNGEE. With 0 bases removed from V and 7 bases from J, the gap between germline ends came to 14 bases. CDR3 region: CASSVGTGSGEQYF. CDR3 bases: TGTGCCAGCAGCGTAGGGACCGGATCCGGTGAGCAGTACTTC.

A note on this clonotype: Just one base apart from a much larger clone, this may be a read error. This rearrangement joins TRBV7-9 to TRBJ2-6, with 10 bases matching TRBD1. Trimming cost V 5 bases and J 0 bases; bases outside gene matches: 4. The CDR3 sequence is 17 residues long. Germline V gene sequence: CDR1 SEHNR, CDR2 FQNEAQ (reference sequence). This CDR3 is CASSPGQGSSGANVLTF. CDR3 nucleotides: TGTGCCAGCAGCCCGGGACAGGGGAGCTCTGGGGCCAACGTCCTGACTTTC.

This clonotype was detected ten times or more. CDR3 coding DNA: TGCAGTGCTAGAGATCTAGCGGGAGGGTTCCACGAGCAGTACTTC. Translation: CSARDLAGGFHEQYF. The chain uses TRBV20-1 and TRBJ2-7; 12 nucleotides match TRBD2. Germline values: CDR1 DFQATT, CDR2 SNEGSKA (reference sequence). With V trimmed by 0 bases and J by 5 bases, 5 bases remained unmatched. The CDR3 is 15 amino acids.

This clonotype was seen many times. This CDR3 is CASSPDSLYEQYF. CDR3 nucleotides: TGCGCCAGCAGCCCGGACAGCCTCTACGAGCAGTACTTC. The chain couples TRBV5-1 to TRBJ2-7; D possibly corresponds to TRBD1 (6 bases). The ends were cut back, 4 bases at V and 3 bases at J, with 11 bases in the middle. CDR3 length: 13 amino acids. Germline CDR1 is SGHRS and CDR2 is YFSETQ.

This clonotype was recorded many times. The chain is built from TRBV7-3 and TRBJ2-3; the match to TRBD1 covers 8 bases. Looked up from germline, CDR1 is SGHTA and CDR2 is FQGTGA. The V segment lost 4 bases and the J segment 3 bases; nucleotides outside the gene matches: 3. The CDR3 consists of 14 residues. CDR3 amino acids: CASSSRGLTDTQYF. The CDR3 DNA follows: TGTGCCAGCAGCTCCAGGGGGCTGACAGATACGCAGTATTTT.

This clonotype was recorded at least ten times. This rearrangement joins TRBV10-3 to TRBJ1-5; D might be TRBD1 (5 bases). The CDR3 contains 13 residues. With 6 bases removed from V and 3 bases from J, the gap between germline ends came to 9 bases. CDR1 and CDR2 from the germline V gene are ENHRY and SYGVKD. The CDR3 here is CAIRRQFNQPQHF. The CDR3 DNA reads TGTGCCATCAGGAGACAGTTCAATCAGCCCCAGCATTTT.

This clonotype appeared many times. The CDR3 sequence: CASSSHGARTEAFF. The DNA for the CDR3 is TGTGCCAGCAGTTCCCATGGGGCTCGGACTGAAGCTTTCTTT. V usage is TRBV12-3 or TRBV12-4 and J usage is TRBJ1-1; the D gene is possibly TRBD1 (5 bases). Deletions cut 4 bases from V and 5 bases from J, with 14 bases between. This CDR3 region has 14 residues.